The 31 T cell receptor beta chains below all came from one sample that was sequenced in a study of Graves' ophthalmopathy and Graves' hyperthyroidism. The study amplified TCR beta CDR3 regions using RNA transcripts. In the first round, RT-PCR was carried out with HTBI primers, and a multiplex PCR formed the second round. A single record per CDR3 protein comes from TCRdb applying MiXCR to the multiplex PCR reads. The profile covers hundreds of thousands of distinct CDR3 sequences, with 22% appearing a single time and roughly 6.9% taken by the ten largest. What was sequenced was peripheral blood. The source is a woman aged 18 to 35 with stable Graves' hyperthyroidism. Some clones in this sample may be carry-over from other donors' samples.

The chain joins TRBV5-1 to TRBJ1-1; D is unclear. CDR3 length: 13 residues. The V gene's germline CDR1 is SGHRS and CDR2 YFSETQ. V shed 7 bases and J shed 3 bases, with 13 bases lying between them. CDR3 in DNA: TGCGCCAGCGTCCGGGAAGAAGACACTGAAGCTTTCTTT. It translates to CASVREEDTEAFF. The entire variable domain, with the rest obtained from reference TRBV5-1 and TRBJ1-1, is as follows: KAGVTQTPRYLIKTRGQQVTLSCSPISGHRSVSWYQQTPGQGLQFLFEYFSETQRNKGNFPGRFSGRQFSNSRSEMNVSTLELGDSALYLCASVREEDTEAFFGQGTRLTVV.

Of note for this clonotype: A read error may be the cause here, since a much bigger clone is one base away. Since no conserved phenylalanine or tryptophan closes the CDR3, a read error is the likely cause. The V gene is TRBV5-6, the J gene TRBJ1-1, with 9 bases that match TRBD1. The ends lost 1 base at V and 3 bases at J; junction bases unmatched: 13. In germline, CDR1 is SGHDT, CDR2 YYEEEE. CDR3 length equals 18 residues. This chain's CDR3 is CASSLFGGTGQRDTEAFS. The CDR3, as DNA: TGTGCCAGCAGCTTGTTTGGTGGGACAGGGCAAAGGGACACTGAAGCTTTCTCT.

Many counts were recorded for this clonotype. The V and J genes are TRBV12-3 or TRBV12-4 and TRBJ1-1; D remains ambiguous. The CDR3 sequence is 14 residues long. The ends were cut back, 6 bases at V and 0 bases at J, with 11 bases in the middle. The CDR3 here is CASRGVAMNTEAFF. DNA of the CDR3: TGTGCCAGCAGAGGTGTTGCTATGAACACTGAAGCTTTCTTT.

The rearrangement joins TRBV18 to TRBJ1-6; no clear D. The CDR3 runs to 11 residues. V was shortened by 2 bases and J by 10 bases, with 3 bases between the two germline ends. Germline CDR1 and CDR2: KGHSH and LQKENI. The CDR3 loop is CASSPGSPLHF. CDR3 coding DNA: TGTGCCAGCTCACCAGGATCACCCCTCCACTTT.

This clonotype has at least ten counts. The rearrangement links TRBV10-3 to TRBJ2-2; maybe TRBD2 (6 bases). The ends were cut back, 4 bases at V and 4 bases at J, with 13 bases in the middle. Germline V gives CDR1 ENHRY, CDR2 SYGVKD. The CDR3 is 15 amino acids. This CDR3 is CAISGVTSSTGELFF. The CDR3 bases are TGTGCCATCAGTGGGGTTACTAGCAGCACCGGGGAGCTGTTTTTT.

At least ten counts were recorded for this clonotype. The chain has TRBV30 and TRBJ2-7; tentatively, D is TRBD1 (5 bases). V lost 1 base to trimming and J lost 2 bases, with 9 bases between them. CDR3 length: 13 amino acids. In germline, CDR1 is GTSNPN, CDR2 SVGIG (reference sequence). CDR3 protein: CAWSGGLAYEQYF. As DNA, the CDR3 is TGTGCCTGGAGTGGGGGCCTCGCCTACGAGCAGTACTTC.

CDR3 sequence (DNA): TGTGCCAGCAGTGACCTCAGGGATAGCAATCAGCCCCAGCATTTT. Residues: CASSDLRDSNQPQHF. V is TRBV6-1 and J is TRBJ1-5; D possibly corresponds to TRBD1 (5 bases). Germline V gene sequence: CDR1 MNHNS, CDR2 SASEGT. V was trimmed by 3 bases and J by 0 bases, leaving 9 bases between them. There are 15 residues in the CDR3.

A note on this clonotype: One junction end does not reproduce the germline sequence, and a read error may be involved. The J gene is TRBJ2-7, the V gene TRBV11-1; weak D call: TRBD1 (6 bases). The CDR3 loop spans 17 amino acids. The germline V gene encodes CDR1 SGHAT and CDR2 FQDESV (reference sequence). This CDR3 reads CASSLATGTRLAYEQYF. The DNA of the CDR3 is TGTGCCAGCAGCCTAGCTACAGGGACCCGACTGGCCTACGAGCAGTACTTC.

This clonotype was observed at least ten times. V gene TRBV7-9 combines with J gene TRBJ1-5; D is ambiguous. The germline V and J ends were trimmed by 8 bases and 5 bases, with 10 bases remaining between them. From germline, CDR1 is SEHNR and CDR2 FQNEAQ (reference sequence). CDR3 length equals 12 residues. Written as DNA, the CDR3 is TGTGCCAGCTCTCGGCCCTATCAGCCCCAGCATTTT. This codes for CASSRPYQPQHF.

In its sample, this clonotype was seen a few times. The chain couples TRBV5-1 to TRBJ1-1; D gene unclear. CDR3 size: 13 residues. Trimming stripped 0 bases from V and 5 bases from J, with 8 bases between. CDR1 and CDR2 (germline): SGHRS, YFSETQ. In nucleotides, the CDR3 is TGCGCCAGCAGCTTGGACGGGGTTACTGAAGCTTTCTTT. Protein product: CASSLDGVTEAFF.

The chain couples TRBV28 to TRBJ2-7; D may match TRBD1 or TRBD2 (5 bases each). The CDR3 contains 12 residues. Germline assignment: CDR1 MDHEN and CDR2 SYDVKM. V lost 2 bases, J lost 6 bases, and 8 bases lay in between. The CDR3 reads CASSLMGVEQYF. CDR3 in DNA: TGTGCCAGCAGTTTAATGGGGGTCGAGCAGTACTTC.

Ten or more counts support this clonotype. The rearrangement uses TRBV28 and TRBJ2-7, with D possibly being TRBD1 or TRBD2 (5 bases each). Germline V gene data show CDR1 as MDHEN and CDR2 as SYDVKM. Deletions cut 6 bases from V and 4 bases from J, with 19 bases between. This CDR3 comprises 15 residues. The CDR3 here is CASRAPGGLVYEQYF. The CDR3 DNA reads TGTGCCAGCAGGGCGCCTGGGGGATTGGTTTACGAGCAGTACTTC.

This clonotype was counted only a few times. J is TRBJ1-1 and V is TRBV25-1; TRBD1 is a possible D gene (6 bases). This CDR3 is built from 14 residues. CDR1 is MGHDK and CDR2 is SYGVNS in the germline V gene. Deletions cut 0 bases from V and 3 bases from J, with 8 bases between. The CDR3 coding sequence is TGTGCCAGCAGTGAATATTACAGGGACACTGAAGCTTTCTTT. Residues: CASSEYYRDTEAFF.

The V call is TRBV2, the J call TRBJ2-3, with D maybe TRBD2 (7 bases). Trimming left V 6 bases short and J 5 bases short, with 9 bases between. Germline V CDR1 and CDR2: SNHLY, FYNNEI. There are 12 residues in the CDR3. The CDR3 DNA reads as TGTGCCAGCAGGAGGGGGGGAGATACGCAGTATTTT. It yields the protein CASRRGGDTQYF.

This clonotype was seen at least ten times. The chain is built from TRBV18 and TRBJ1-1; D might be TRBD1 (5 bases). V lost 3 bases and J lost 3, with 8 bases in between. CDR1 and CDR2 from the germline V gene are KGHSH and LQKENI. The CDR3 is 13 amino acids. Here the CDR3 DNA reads TGTGCCAGCTCACCCGCAGGGCACACTGAAGCTTTCTTT. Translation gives CASSPAGHTEAFF. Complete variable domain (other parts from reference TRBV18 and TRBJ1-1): NAGVMQNPRHLVRRRGQEARLRCSPMKGHSHVYWYRQLPEEGLKFMVYLQKENIIDESGMPKERFSAEFPKEGPSILRIQQVVRGDSAAYFCASSPAGHTEAFFGQGTRLTVV.

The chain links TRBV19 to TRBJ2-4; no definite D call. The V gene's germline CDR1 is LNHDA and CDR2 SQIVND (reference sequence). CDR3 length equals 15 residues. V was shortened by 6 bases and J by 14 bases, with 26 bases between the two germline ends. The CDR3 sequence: CASSNKAAGVPLKYF. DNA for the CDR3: TGTGCCAGTAGCAACAAGGCGGCAGGCGTCCCCCTCAAGTACTTC.

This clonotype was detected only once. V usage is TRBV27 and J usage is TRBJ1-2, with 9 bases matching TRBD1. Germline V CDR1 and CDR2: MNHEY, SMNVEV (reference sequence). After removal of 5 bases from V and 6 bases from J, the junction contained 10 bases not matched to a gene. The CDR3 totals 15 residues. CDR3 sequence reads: CASSLNPQGADGYTF. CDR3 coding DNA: TGTGCCAGCAGTCTGAACCCACAGGGGGCGGATGGCTACACCTTC.

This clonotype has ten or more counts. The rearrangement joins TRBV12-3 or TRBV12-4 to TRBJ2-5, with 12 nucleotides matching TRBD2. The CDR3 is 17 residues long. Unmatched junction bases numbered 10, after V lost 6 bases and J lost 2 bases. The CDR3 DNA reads TGTGCCAGCAGCCCGGGACTAGCGGGTGGTGCACAAGAGACCCAGTACTTC. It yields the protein CASSPGLAGGAQETQYF.

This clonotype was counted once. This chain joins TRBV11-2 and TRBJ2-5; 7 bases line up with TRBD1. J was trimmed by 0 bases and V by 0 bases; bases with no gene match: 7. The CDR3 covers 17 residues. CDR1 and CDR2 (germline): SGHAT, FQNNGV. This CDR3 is CASSLDGGQGDQETQYF. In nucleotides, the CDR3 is TGTGCCAGCAGCTTAGATGGGGGCCAGGGGGACCAAGAGACCCAGTACTTC.

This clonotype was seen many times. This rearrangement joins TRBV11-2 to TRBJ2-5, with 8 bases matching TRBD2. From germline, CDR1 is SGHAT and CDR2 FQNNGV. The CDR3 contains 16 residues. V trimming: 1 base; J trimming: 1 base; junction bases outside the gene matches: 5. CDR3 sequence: CASSLVEAGAQETQYF. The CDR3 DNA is TGTGCCAGCAGCTTAGTGGAAGCGGGGGCCCAAGAGACCCAGTACTTC.

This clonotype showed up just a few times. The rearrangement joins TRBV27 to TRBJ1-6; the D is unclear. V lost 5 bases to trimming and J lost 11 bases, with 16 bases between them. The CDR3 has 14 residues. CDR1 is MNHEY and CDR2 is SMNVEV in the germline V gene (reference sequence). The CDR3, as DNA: TGTGCCAGCAGTCTGGACCGAACGAATCCACCCCTCCACTTT. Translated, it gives CASSLDRTNPPLHF.

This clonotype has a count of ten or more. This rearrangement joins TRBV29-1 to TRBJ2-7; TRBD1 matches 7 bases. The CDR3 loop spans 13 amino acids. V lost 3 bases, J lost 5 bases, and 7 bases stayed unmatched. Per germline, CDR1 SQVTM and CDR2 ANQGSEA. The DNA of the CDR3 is TGCAGCGTTGACTTGACAGGGATCAACGAGCAGTACTTC. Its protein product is CSVDLTGINEQYF.

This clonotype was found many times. The CDR3 DNA follows: TGTGCCAGCAGTCTGAACCCCGTCAGGGGGCTTATGGGCTACACCTTC. This encodes CASSLNPVRGLMGYTF. The rearrangement uses TRBV6-1 and TRBJ1-2; 8 bases line up with TRBD1. The CDR3 length is 16 residues. The V gene end was trimmed by 5 bases and the J gene end by 8 bases; junction bases not matched to a gene: 16. Germline lookup yields CDR1 MNHNS and CDR2 SASEGT.

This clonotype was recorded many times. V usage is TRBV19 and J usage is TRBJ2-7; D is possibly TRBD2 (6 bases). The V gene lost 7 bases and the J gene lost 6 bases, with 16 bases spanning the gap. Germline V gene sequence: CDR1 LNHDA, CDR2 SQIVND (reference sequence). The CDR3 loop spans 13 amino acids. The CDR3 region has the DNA TGTGCCAGTATGCGGGGCTTGGGGGGCGAGCAGTACTTC. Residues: CASMRGLGGEQYF.

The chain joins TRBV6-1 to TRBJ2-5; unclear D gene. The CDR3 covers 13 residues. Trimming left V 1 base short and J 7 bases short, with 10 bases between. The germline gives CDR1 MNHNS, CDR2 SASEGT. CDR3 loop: CASSEGVGSTQYF. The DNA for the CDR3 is TGTGCCAGCAGTGAAGGGGTAGGGTCGACCCAGTACTTC.

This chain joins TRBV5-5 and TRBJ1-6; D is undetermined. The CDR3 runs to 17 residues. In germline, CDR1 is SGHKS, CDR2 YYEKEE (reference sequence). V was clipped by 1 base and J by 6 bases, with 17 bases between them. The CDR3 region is CASSLSPSDTTNSPLHF. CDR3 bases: TGTGCCAGCAGCTTGAGCCCATCAGACACAACTAATTCACCCCTCCACTTT.

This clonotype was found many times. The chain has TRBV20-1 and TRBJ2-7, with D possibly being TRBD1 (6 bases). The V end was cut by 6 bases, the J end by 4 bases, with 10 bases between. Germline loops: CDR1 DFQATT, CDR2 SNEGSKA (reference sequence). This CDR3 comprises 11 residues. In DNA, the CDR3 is TGCAGTGCGAAAACAGGGTACGAGCAGTACTTC. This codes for CSAKTGYEQYF.

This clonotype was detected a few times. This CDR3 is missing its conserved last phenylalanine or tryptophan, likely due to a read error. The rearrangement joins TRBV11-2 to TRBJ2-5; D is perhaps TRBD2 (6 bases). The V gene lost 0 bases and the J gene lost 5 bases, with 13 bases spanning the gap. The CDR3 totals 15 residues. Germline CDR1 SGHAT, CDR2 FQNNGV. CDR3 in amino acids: CASSLEVTSSETQYL. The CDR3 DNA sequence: TGTGCCAGCAGCTTAGAGGTCACTAGCTCGGAGACCCAGTACCTC.

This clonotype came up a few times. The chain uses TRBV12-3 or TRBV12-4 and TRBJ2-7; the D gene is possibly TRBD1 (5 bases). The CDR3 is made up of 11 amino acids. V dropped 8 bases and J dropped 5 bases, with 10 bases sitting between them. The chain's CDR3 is CASQGGNEQYF. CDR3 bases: TGTGCCAGCCAGGGTGGTAACGAGCAGTACTTC.

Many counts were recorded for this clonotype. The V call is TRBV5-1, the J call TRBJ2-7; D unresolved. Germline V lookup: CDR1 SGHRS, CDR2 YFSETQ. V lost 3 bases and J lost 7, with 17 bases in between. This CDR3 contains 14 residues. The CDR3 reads CASSSAQLEGEQYF. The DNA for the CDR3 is TGCGCCAGCAGCTCCGCCCAACTCGAAGGGGAGCAGTACTTC.

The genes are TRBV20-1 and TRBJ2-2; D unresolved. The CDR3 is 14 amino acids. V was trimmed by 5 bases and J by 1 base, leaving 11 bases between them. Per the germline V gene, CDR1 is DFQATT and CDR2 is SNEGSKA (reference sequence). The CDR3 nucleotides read TGCAGTGCTGAACCCCCGGGGAACACCGGGGAGCTGTTTTTT. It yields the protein CSAEPPGNTGELFF.